Presented here are 29 T cell receptor beta chains from one specimen sequenced in a study of cytomegalovirus exposure and HLA in healthy donors. Primers for the PCR totalled 60 Vbeta and 13 Jbeta. The table came from immunoSEQ multiplex PCR; TCRdb's copy has only in-frame clones and leaves some out. The table lists 150,000 to 200,000 clones, 80% to 90% of them singletons. The material sequenced was PBMCs. The source is a man younger than 40 in good health and CMV-seropositive.

The rearrangement links TRBV9 to TRBJ2-1, with D perhaps matching TRBD1 (5 bases). Trimming removed 0 bases at V and 9 bases at J, with 13 bases between. This CDR3 has 14 amino acids. Germline CDR1 and CDR2: SGDLS and YYNGEE. CDR3 bases: TGTGCCAGCAGCGTAGTGGATAGGGGCGGTGAGCAGTTCTTC. It codes for CASSVVDRGGEQFF.

The chain links TRBV7-9 to TRBJ1-2, with TRBD1 identical over 8 bases. V lost 5 bases, J lost 4 bases, and 6 bases stayed unmatched. CDR3 length: 14 amino acids. In germline, CDR1 is SEHNR, CDR2 FQNEAQ (reference sequence). CDR3 loop: CASSPGQDGYGYTF. In nucleotides, the CDR3 is TGTGCCAGCAGCCCGGGACAGGATGGCTATGGCTACACCTTC. Variable domain in full (rest from reference TRBV7-9 and TRBJ1-2): DTGVSQNPRHKITKRGQNVTFRCDPISEHNRLYWYRQTLGQGPEFLTYFQNEAQLEKSRLLSDRFSAERPKGSFSTLEIQRTEQGDSAMYLCASSPGQDGYGYTFGSGTRLTVV.

This rearrangement joins TRBV15 to TRBJ2-5; TRBD2 might be the D (7 bases). Germline loops: CDR1 LNHNV, CDR2 YYDKDF (reference sequence). The CDR3 loop spans 17 amino acids. V shed 5 bases and J shed 5 bases, with 24 bases lying between them. CDR3 bases: TGTGCCACCAGCCCCCGTGGCGAGATTAGGGGGGGGGAGACCCAGTACTTC. It translates to CATSPRGEIRGGETQYF.

Notes on this clone: One end of the junction fails to match germline, which may point to a read error. The V call is TRBV7-9, the J call TRBJ2-3; 11 nucleotides match TRBD2. The CDR3 covers 17 residues. Germline CDR1 SEHNR, CDR2 FQNEAQ (reference sequence). CDR3: CSSSLGIAGGPADTQYF. CDR3 bases: TGTTCCAGCAGTCTTGGGATAGCGGGAGGGCCGGCAGATACGCAGTATTTT.

This clone showed up just a few times. V gene TRBV6-1 combines with J gene TRBJ2-1; TRBD2 matches at 9 bases. The CDR3 has 14 residues. CDR1 and CDR2 from the germline V gene are MNHNS and SASEGT. With V trimmed by 7 bases and J by 6 bases, 7 bases remained unmatched. CDR3 amino acids: CASTGGRESNEQFF. Here the CDR3 DNA reads TGTGCCAGCACTGGCGGGAGGGAAAGCAATGAGCAGTTCTTC.

This chain connects TRBV10-3 to TRBJ2-3; D not certain. Trimming took 3 bases from V and 4 from J, leaving 17 bases between them. The germline V gene encodes CDR1 ENHRY and CDR2 SYGVKD. The CDR3 extends over 16 amino acids. CDR3 amino acids: CAISDPSHINPDTQYF. In DNA form, the CDR3 reads TGTGCCATCAGTGACCCGAGTCATATAAACCCAGATACGCAGTATTTT.

This clone has only a few counts. V usage is TRBV7-9 and J usage is TRBJ2-2; the match to TRBD1 covers 7 bases. Germline CDR1 is SEHNR and CDR2 is FQNEAQ (reference sequence). CDR3 length equals 13 residues. Trimming removed 11 bases from V and 2 bases from J; junction bases left unmatched: 5. CDR3 protein: CAHDRVNTGELFF. In DNA, the CDR3 is TGTGCCCACGACAGGGTCAACACCGGGGAGCTGTTTTTT.

The CDR3 is CASSQATERTEAFF. The CDR3 DNA follows: TGCGCCAGCAGCCAAGCGACAGAACGGACTGAAGCTTTCTTT. The chain recombines TRBV4-1 with TRBJ1-1, with a weak D call TRBD1 (5 bases). V gave up 1 base and J gave up 5 bases, with 11 bases separating them. CDR1 and CDR2 from the germline V gene are MGHRA and YSYEKL. This CDR3 region has 14 residues.

This rearrangement joins TRBV5-4 to TRBJ1-2, with TRBD1 matching 12 bases. V trimming: 0 bases; J trimming: 7 bases; junction bases outside the gene matches: 7. In germline, CDR1 is SGHNT, CDR2 YYREEE (reference sequence). The CDR3 covers 16 residues. The CDR3 reads CASSLAPGQGALGYTF. The CDR3 bases are TGTGCCAGCAGCTTGGCCCCGGGACAGGGGGCGCTTGGCTACACCTTC.

This chain links TRBV6-4 with TRBJ2-3; TRBD2 matches 9 bases. Germline CDR1 reads MRHNA; CDR2 reads SNTAGT. V shed 2 bases, J shed 4 bases, and the junction held 7 bases outside the gene matches. This CDR3 has 16 amino acids. The CDR3 reads CASSDELAGSPDTQYF. In DNA form, the CDR3 reads TGTGCCAGCAGTGACGAGCTAGCGGGATCCCCAGATACGCAGTATTTT.

The chain is built from TRBV7-9 and TRBJ1-1; D is ambiguous. The CDR3 length is 15 residues. V was trimmed by 0 bases and J by 5 bases, leaving 13 bases between them. From germline, CDR1 is SEHNR and CDR2 FQNEAQ (reference sequence). CDR3 in amino acids: CASSLAAGIVTEAFF. The CDR3, as DNA: TGTGCCAGCAGCTTAGCGGCGGGGATAGTAACTGAAGCTTTCTTT.

This CDR3 reads CASIFSRQETQYF. The CDR3 bases are TGTGCCAGCATCTTTAGTCGGCAAGAGACCCAGTACTTC. The rearrangement links TRBV2 to TRBJ2-5; D is unresolved. The germline CDR1 and CDR2 sequences are SNHLY and FYNNEI. This CDR3 is built from 13 residues. V lost 7 bases and J 2 bases, leaving 11 bases between the germline ends.

V and J are TRBV9 and TRBJ2-4; a possible D gene is TRBD1 (6 bases). V shed 3 bases and J shed 5 bases, with 12 bases lying between them. The CDR3 runs 14 residues. Germline CDR1 SGDLS, CDR2 YYNGEE. CDR3 in DNA: TGTGCCAGCAGCGCAGCTCCAGGGGAAAACATTCAGTACTTC. The encoded protein is CASSAAPGENIQYF.

The J gene is TRBJ2-2, the V gene TRBV7-2; D perhaps matches TRBD2 (5 bases). CDR3 length: 15 residues. Trimming removed 1 base at V and 2 bases at J, with 8 bases between. Per germline, CDR1 SGHTA and CDR2 FQGNSA. The CDR3 DNA follows: TGTGCCAGCAGCTTAGGCGGGTTAAACACCGGGGAGCTGTTTTTT. Translated: CASSLGGLNTGELFF. The full variable domain, rest sourced from reference TRBV7-2 and TRBJ2-2, is GAGVSQSPSNKVTEKGKDVELRCDPISGHTALYWYRQSLGQGLEFLIYFQGNSAPDKSGLPSDRFSAERTGGSVSTLTIQRTQQEDSAVYLCASSLGGLNTGELFFGEGSRLTVL.

The chain recombines TRBV7-9 with TRBJ1-2; 7 bases map to TRBD1. The germline gives CDR1 SEHNR, CDR2 FQNEAQ (reference sequence). With 4 bases clipped from V and 8 bases from J, the junction kept 4 bases outside the gene matches. This CDR3 is 12 amino acids long. In DNA, the CDR3 is TGTGCCAGCAGCTCCGAGGGGGCCGGCTACACCTTC. Translated, it gives CASSSEGAGYTF.

The chain employs TRBV7-3 and TRBJ2-2, with D unresolved. Trimming removed 5 bases from V and 4 bases from J, with 8 bases in between. The CDR3 loop spans 13 amino acids. Germline assignment: CDR1 SGHTA and CDR2 FQGTGA. The CDR3 loop reads CASSPQPTGELFF. DNA of the CDR3: TGTGCCAGCAGCCCACAGCCCACCGGGGAGCTGTTTTTT.

This chain connects TRBV6-1 to TRBJ2-1; D is unresolved. V was cut by 8 bases and J by 10 bases, with 18 bases left in between. The length of the CDR3 is 13 residues. From germline, CDR1 is MNHNS and CDR2 SASEGT. CDR3 in amino acids: CASLYSQVGEQFF. CDR3 coding DNA: TGTGCCAGCTTGTACTCTCAGGTCGGAGAGCAGTTCTTC.

The chain combines TRBV18 with TRBJ2-5; the D is unclear. CDR1 is KGHSH and CDR2 is LQKENI in the germline V gene. Trimming took off 2 bases at V and 5 bases at J, with 9 bases between the two ends. The length of the CDR3 is 13 residues. This chain's CDR3 is CASSPLDSETQYF. The CDR3 DNA follows: TGTGCCAGCTCACCATTAGACTCGGAGACCCAGTACTTC.

The genes are TRBV5-1 and TRBJ2-5, with TRBD2 matching over 7 bases. Germline CDR1 is SGHRS and CDR2 is YFSETQ. The CDR3 spans 15 residues. J was trimmed by 1 base and V by 5 bases; bases with no gene match: 8. CDR3 nucleotides: TGCGCCAGCAGACCAGCGGGACTACTCCAAGAGACCCAGTACTTC. This sequence encodes CASRPAGLLQETQYF.

The J gene is TRBJ2-3, the V gene TRBV4-1; D is uncertain. The CDR3 totals 13 residues. Germline assignment: CDR1 MGHRA and CDR2 YSYEKL. V shed 5 bases and J shed 0 bases, with 6 bases lying between them. The CDR3 region has the DNA TGCGCCAGCAGCTCAGCGAGCACAGATACGCAGTATTTT. This gives the protein CASSSASTDTQYF.

This chain uses TRBV15 with TRBJ1-3; D gene ambiguous. CDR1 and CDR2 from the germline V gene are LNHNV and YYDKDF (reference sequence). The CDR3 has 17 residues. Trimming took 0 bases from V and 5 from J, leaving 17 bases between them. As DNA, the CDR3 is TGTGCCACCAGCAGAGATAAGTGGAGAGGGCAGAGAAACACCATATATTTT. Its protein product is CATSRDKWRGQRNTIYF.

This clone was seen just once. V and J are TRBV10-3 and TRBJ2-5; 11 positions match TRBD2. There are 15 residues in the CDR3. The V and J ends lost 3 bases and 1 base, in that order; junction bases with no gene match: 1. CDR1 ENHRY and CDR2 SYGVKD come from the germline V gene. The CDR3 protein is CAISDTSGSQETQYF. CDR3 DNA sequence: TGTGCCATCAGTGATACTAGCGGGAGCCAAGAGACCCAGTACTTC.

The chain carries TRBV7-8 and TRBJ1-5; TRBD1 agrees at 8 bases. Germline V CDR1 and CDR2: SGHVS, FQNEAQ. J gave up 7 bases and V 5 bases, and 4 bases lay outside the gene matches. The length of the CDR3 is 13 residues. CDR3 DNA: TGTGCCAGCAGCGCAAACAGGGGGCAGCCCCAGCATTTT. Translation gives CASSANRGQPQHF.

J is TRBJ2-3 and V is TRBV18; 8 bases agree with TRBD2. This CDR3 is built from 15 residues. Germline lookup yields CDR1 KGHSH and CDR2 LQKENI. J gave up 6 bases and V 2 bases, and 7 bases lay outside the gene matches. CDR3 nucleotide sequence: TGTGCCAGCTCACCAGGGCTAGCGGGTCTGGATACGCAGTATTTT. Its protein is CASSPGLAGLDTQYF.

CDR3 DNA: TGCGCCAGCAGACGTACCGGGACTAGGGAGGAGACCCAGTACTTC. This gives the protein CASRRTGTREETQYF. The V and J genes are TRBV5-1 and TRBJ2-5, with 8 nucleotides matching TRBD2. Trimming cost V 5 bases and J 5 bases; bases outside gene matches: 11. Looked up from germline, CDR1 is SGHRS and CDR2 is YFSETQ. The CDR3 is 15 residues long.

The chain employs TRBV10-3 and TRBJ2-1; the match to TRBD2 covers 8 bases. V lost 7 bases and J lost 7; bases outside the gene matches: 9. Germline V lookup: CDR1 ENHRY, CDR2 SYGVKD. The CDR3 covers 14 residues. DNA of the CDR3: TGTGCCATCAAAAGCGGGAGTTCCCTAAATGAGCAGTTCTTC. Encoded protein: CAIKSGSSLNEQFF.

V usage is TRBV4-1 and J usage is TRBJ2-5; 11 bases are a match to TRBD2. V trimming: 3 bases; J trimming: 2 bases; junction bases outside the gene matches: 11. This CDR3 has 18 amino acids. Germline values: CDR1 MGHRA, CDR2 YSYEKL. CDR3 sequence (DNA): TGCGCCAGCAGCCATAGTCCTCGGGGGACTAGCGGACAAGAGACCCAGTACTTC. It specifies CASSHSPRGTSGQETQYF.

The chain uses TRBV15 and TRBJ1-1; 7 bases match TRBD1. CDR1 is LNHNV, CDR2 YYDKDF, per germline (reference sequence). The CDR3 is 14 residues long. Trimming cost V 2 bases and J 7 bases; bases outside gene matches: 7. The CDR3 spells CATSRPRQGIEAFF. The DNA for the CDR3 is TGTGCCACCAGCAGACCAAGACAGGGCATTGAAGCTTTCTTT.

The V gene is TRBV4-3, the J gene TRBJ1-1; possibly TRBD1 for D (5 bases). The length of the CDR3 is 15 residues. Germline CDR1 and CDR2: LGHNA and YSLEER. V was pared by 0 bases and J by 3 bases, with 11 bases between. The CDR3 sequence is CASSQDSGADTEAFF. For the CDR3, the DNA is TGCGCCAGCAGCCAAGATAGTGGGGCGGACACTGAAGCTTTCTTT.